A single sample is the source of the 22 T cell receptor beta chains below, sequenced in a study of siplizumab effects on memory and regulatory T cells. TCRdb's copy holds only in-frame clones and misses some; the assay was immunoSEQ multiplex PCR. The sample shows tens of thousands of clones, 95% to 97% of them seen only once. What was sequenced was naive CD4+ T cells sorted from blood. These receptors were taken from a human donor in good health.

The rearrangement joins TRBV6-1 to TRBJ1-5; D perhaps matches TRBD1 (5 bases). V lost 7 bases to trimming and J lost 10 bases, with 17 bases between them. Germline V lookup: CDR1 MNHNS, CDR2 SASEGT. The CDR3 runs 13 residues. CDR3 in amino acids: CASIPGPTFPQHF. The CDR3 DNA follows: TGTGCCAGCATACCGGGACCGACTTTTCCCCAGCATTTT.

The table lists this clone with a few counts. The chain employs TRBV19 and TRBJ1-2; D ambiguous. Trimming cost V 2 bases and J 2 bases, with 6 bases left between them. CDR3 size: 13 residues. Germline V CDR1 and CDR2: LNHDA, SQIVND (reference sequence). CDR3 protein: CASSITENYGYTF. As DNA, the CDR3 is TGTGCCAGTAGTATAACAGAGAACTATGGCTACACCTTC.

The chain carries TRBV19 and TRBJ1-1; D perhaps matches TRBD1 (6 bases). Germline values: CDR1 LNHDA, CDR2 SQIVND (reference sequence). V lost 6 bases to trimming and J lost 1 base, with 18 bases between them. The CDR3 spans 16 residues. CDR3 sequence: CASRRNPGQENTEAFF. In nucleotides, the CDR3 is TGTGCCAGTAGGCGCAATCCGGGACAAGAGAACACTGAAGCTTTCTTT.

The gene calls are TRBV25-1 and TRBJ2-7; 7 bases fit TRBD1. The CDR3 totals 11 residues. Trimming at V came to 7 bases and at J to 6 bases, leaving 3 bases not matched to a gene. The V gene's germline CDR1 is MGHDK and CDR2 SYGVNS. In nucleotides, the CDR3 is TGTGCCAGCAAAAGGACAGGCGAGCAGTACTTC. As protein: CASKRTGEQYF.

A single count supports this clone. This chain joins TRBV7-3 and TRBJ1-3; TRBD1 is a possible D gene (6 bases). The CDR3 sequence is 14 residues long. The germline gives CDR1 SGHTA, CDR2 FQGTGA. Between the trimmed V and J ends, which lost 3 bases and 8 bases, there was a span of 14 bases. The chain's CDR3 is CASSFQGFGDTIYF. CDR3 DNA: TGTGCCAGCAGCTTCCAGGGGTTCGGGGACACCATATATTTT.

This clone was counted between two and nine times. V usage is TRBV6-6 and J usage is TRBJ1-1; D unclear. Trimming shortened V by 8 bases and J by 1 base, and 11 bases separated the two germline ends. Germline V gene data show CDR1 as MNHNY and CDR2 as SVGAGI (reference sequence). This CDR3 region has 13 residues. The DNA for the CDR3 is TGTGCCAGCCTTTTGGTAGGGAACACTGAAGCTTTCTTT. Its translation: CASLLVGNTEAFF.

This chain joins TRBV19 and TRBJ1-1; no clear D. Between the trimmed V and J ends, which lost 3 bases and 0 bases, there was a span of 8 bases. Germline V gene lookup returns CDR1 LNHDA and CDR2 SQIVND (reference sequence). The CDR3 has 14 residues. CDR3 DNA: TGTGCCAGTAGTATGAGCGGGATGAACACTGAAGCTTTCTTT. Translation gives CASSMSGMNTEAFF. Based on the CDR3 plus reference TRBV19 and TRBJ1-1, the full variable domain is DGGITQSPKYLFRKEGQNVTLSCEQNLNHDAMYWYRQDPGQGLRLIYYSQIVNDFQKGDIAEGYSVSREKKESFPLTVTSAQKNPTAFYLCASSMSGMNTEAFFGQGTRLTVV.

The chain carries TRBV7-9 and TRBJ1-3; no clear D gene. Germline V lookup: CDR1 SEHNR, CDR2 FQNEAQ (reference sequence). V gave up 2 bases and J gave up 0 bases, with 17 bases separating them. This CDR3 has 18 residues. CDR3 in DNA: TGTGCCAGCAGCTTAAACCAACTTTCGGGGTTCTCTGGAAACACCATATATTTT. Translated: CASSLNQLSGFSGNTIYF.

V usage is TRBV28 and J usage is TRBJ1-1, with 12 bases lining up with TRBD1. V gave up 2 bases and J gave up 3 bases; unmatched junction bases: 1. The CDR3 length is 15 residues. CDR1 is MDHEN and CDR2 is SYDVKM in the germline V gene. CDR3 bases: TGTGCCAGCAGTTTAGGGACAGGGGGCTACACTGAAGCTTTCTTT. It is translated as CASSLGTGGYTEAFF. Full variable domain (outside the CDR3, taken from reference TRBV28 and TRBJ1-1): DVKVTQSSRYLVKRTGEKVFLECVQDMDHENMFWYRQDPGLGLRLIYFSYDVKMKEKGDIPEGYSVSREKKERFSLILESASTNQTSMYLCASSLGTGGYTEAFFGQGTRLTVV.

The V call is TRBV7-3, the J call TRBJ2-1, with a weak D call TRBD1 (5 bases). Trimming removed 6 bases at V and 1 base at J, with 13 bases between. Germline V gene sequence: CDR1 SGHTA, CDR2 FQGTGA. The CDR3 is 15 residues long. The CDR3 is CASRLTGQSYNEQFF. The DNA of the CDR3 is TGTGCCAGCAGACTTACTGGACAATCCTACAATGAGCAGTTCTTC.

This clone was seen once. This sequence joins TRBV18 and TRBJ2-1, with TRBD1 as a possible D gene (5 bases). Trimming took 1 base from V and 6 from J, leaving 16 bases between them. This CDR3 is 16 amino acids long. Germline assignment: CDR1 KGHSH and CDR2 LQKENI. This chain's CDR3 is CASSPRAQVPPNEQFF. CDR3 sequence (DNA): TGTGCCAGCTCACCACGAGCACAGGTTCCTCCCAATGAGCAGTTCTTC.

V gene TRBV19 combines with J gene TRBJ2-2; possibly TRBD1 or TRBD2 for D (5 bases each). Trimming shortened V by 3 bases and J by 4 bases, and 15 bases separated the two germline ends. Germline values: CDR1 LNHDA, CDR2 SQIVND (reference sequence). This CDR3 has 16 residues. The CDR3 sequence is CASSMPHRDPTGELFF. The CDR3 region has the DNA TGTGCCAGTAGTATGCCTCACCGGGACCCCACCGGGGAGCTGTTTTTT.

This clone was counted only a few times. J is TRBJ1-5 and V is TRBV6-1; tentative D call: TRBD1 (6 bases). The CDR3 contains 16 residues. Germline loops: CDR1 MNHNS, CDR2 SASEGT. The V end was cut by 2 bases, the J end by 2 bases, with 13 bases between. The CDR3 region is CASSEFGGGGNQPQHF. In DNA form, the CDR3 reads TGTGCCAGCAGTGAATTCGGGGGCGGGGGCAATCAGCCCCAGCATTTT.

This rearrangement joins TRBV7-9 to TRBJ1-3; D is ambiguous. V lost 6 bases, J lost 3 bases, and 24 bases lay in between. The CDR3 sequence is 18 residues long. Germline V CDR1 and CDR2: SEHNR, FQNEAQ (reference sequence). CDR3 in DNA: TGTGCCAGCAGGCCCCGGTTCCGAGCCCAGGCCGATGGAAACACCATATATTTT. This sequence encodes CASRPRFRAQADGNTIYF.

The rearrangement uses TRBV5-4 and TRBJ2-1, with 9 nucleotides matching TRBD2. The trim removed 0 bases at V and 8 bases at J, leaving 6 bases unmatched. The germline V gene encodes CDR1 SGHNT and CDR2 YYREEE (reference sequence). The CDR3 sequence is 15 residues long. The CDR3 DNA follows: TGTGCCAGCAGCTTGGCAACTAGCGGGTGGGATGAGCAGTTCTTC. Protein: CASSLATSGWDEQFF.

V usage is TRBV11-3 and J usage is TRBJ1-4; D gene unclear. Trimming took off 3 bases at V and 4 bases at J, with 9 bases between the two ends. The CDR3 contains 14 residues. Germline V gene data show CDR1 as SGHNT and CDR2 as YENEEA. The CDR3 coding sequence is TGTGCCAGCAGCTTCGGCAGACGTAATGAAAAACTGTTTTTT. Its translation: CASSFGRRNEKLFF.

This clone appeared a single time. The junction does not match germline at one end; this may be a read error. The chain recombines TRBV7-7 with TRBJ2-5, with 9 bases lining up with TRBD2. The CDR3 sequence is 14 residues long. Germline CDR1 is SSHAT and CDR2 is FNYEAQ (reference sequence). The CDR3 reads CASSLAGEGETQYF. CDR3 bases: TGTGCTAGCAGCTTAGCGGGGGAGGGAGAGACCCAGTACTTC.

This clone was seen more than once but under ten times. The chain employs TRBV19 and TRBJ1-5; 9 bases align to TRBD1. The CDR3 sequence is 13 residues long. V lost 7 bases to trimming and J lost 6 bases; unmatched junction nucleotides: 4. The germline gives CDR1 LNHDA, CDR2 SQIVND (reference sequence). CDR3 region: CASNRGLSQPQHF. In DNA form, the CDR3 reads TGTGCCAGTAACAGGGGGCTTAGTCAGCCCCAGCATTTT.

The chain combines TRBV7-3 with TRBJ1-2, with D uncertain. This CDR3 is 8 amino acids long. Trimming removed 5 bases from V and 13 bases from J, with 5 bases in between. Germline V gene data show CDR1 as SGHTA and CDR2 as FQGTGA. In DNA, the CDR3 is TGTGCCAGCAGCGAAACCACCTTC. Protein product: CASSETTF.

The genes are TRBV4-3 and TRBJ2-2; D tentatively reads TRBD1 or TRBD2 (6 bases each). This CDR3 comprises 16 residues. The V gene lost 0 bases and the J gene lost 4 bases, with 12 bases spanning the gap. Germline assignment: CDR1 LGHNA and CDR2 YSLEER. CDR3 sequence: CASSQDWGAGTGELFF. The CDR3 nucleotides read TGCGCCAGCAGCCAAGATTGGGGGGCCGGCACCGGGGAGCTGTTTTTT.

The genes are TRBV6-1 and TRBJ1-6; D is perhaps TRBD1 (6 bases). Deletions cut 7 bases from V and 9 bases from J, with 13 bases between. Germline-derived CDR1 and CDR2 are MNHNS and SASEGT. There are 13 residues in the CDR3. The CDR3 coding sequence is TGTGCCAGCACTAGAGGGGGGCTTTCACCCCTCCACTTT. It specifies CASTRGGLSPLHF.

The gene calls are TRBV7-3 and TRBJ2-5; tentatively, D is TRBD2 (6 bases). With 0 bases removed from V and 1 base from J, the gap between germline ends came to 9 bases. The CDR3 runs 15 residues. From germline, CDR1 is SGHTA and CDR2 FQGTGA. The chain's CDR3 is CASSLTGGLQETQYF. DNA for the CDR3: TGTGCCAGCAGCTTAACGGGGGGTCTCCAAGAGACCCAGTACTTC.